Below, one T cell receptor beta chain is given with its context. Its matching antigen is unknown. The germline gives CDR1 MNHNY, CDR2 SVGAGI (reference sequence). The V gene lost 2 bases and the J gene lost 2 bases, with 6 bases spanning the gap. This CDR3 is 13 amino acids long. These data belong to a study of response to subunit inactivated influenza vaccine. Broader study findings: The study's authors posited that every seasonal influenza vaccination enlists few new T cells.

MiXCR, applied by TCRdb to the RT-PCR reads, yields one record per CDR3 protein. The table has just over 300,000 distinct CDR3 sequences, 21% seen once; the top ten hold roughly 10%. The chain has TRBV6-6 and TRBJ1-2; D is uncertain. Sequencing used PBMCs from blood, obtained less than 22 months after vaccination. The clonotype originates from a man aged 50 to 69 who received an inactivated influenza vaccine. The CDR3 sequence is CASSYEENYGYTF. The CDR3 nucleotides read TGTGCCAGCAGTTACGAGGAAAACTATGGCTACACCTTC.